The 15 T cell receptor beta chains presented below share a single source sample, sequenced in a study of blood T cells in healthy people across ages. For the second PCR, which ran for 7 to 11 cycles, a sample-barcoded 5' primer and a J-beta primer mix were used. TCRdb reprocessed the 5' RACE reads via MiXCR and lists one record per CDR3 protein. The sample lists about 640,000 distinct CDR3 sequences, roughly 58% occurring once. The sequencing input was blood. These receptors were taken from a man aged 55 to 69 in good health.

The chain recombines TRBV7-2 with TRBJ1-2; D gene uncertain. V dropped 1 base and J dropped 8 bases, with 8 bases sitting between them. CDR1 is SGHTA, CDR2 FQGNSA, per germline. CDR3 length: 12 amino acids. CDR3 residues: CASSLVSWGYTF. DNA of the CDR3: TGTGCCAGCAGCTTAGTTTCTTGGGGCTACACCTTC.

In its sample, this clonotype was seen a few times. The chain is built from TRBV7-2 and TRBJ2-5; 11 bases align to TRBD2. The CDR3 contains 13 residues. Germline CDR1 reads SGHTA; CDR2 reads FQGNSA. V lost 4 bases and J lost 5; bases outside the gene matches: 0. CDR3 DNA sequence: TGTGCCAGCAGCTGGACTAGCGGGGAGACCCAGTACTTC. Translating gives CASSWTSGETQYF. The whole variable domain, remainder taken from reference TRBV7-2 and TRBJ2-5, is GAGVSQSPSNKVTEKGKDVELRCDPISGHTALYWYRQSLGQGLEFLIYFQGNSAPDKSGLPSDRFSAERTGGSVSTLTIQRTQQEDSAVYLCASSWTSGETQYFGPGTRLLVL.

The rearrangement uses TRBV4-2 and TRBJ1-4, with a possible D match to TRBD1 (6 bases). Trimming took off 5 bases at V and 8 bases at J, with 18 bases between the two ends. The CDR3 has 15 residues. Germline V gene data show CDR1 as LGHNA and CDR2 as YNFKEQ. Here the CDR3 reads CASSSRTGADEKLFF. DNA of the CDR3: TGTGCCAGCAGCTCCCGGACGGGGGCGGACGAAAAACTGTTTTTT.

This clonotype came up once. In nucleotides, the CDR3 is TGTGCCAGCAGCCCCGGGGGGGGAGTAGGCCAAGAGACCCAGTACTTC. Translating it yields CASSPGGGVGQETQYF. The chain carries TRBV11-2 and TRBJ2-5, with TRBD2 identical over 8 bases. Germline CDR1 SGHAT, CDR2 FQNNGV. The CDR3 runs to 16 residues. J was trimmed by 1 base and V by 5 bases; bases with no gene match: 9.

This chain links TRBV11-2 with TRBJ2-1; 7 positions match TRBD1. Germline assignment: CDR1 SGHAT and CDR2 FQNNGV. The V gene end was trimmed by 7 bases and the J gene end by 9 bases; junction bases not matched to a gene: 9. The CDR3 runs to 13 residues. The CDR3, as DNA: TGTGCCAGCAACAACGGACGACAGGGTGAGCAGTTCTTC. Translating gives CASNNGRQGEQFF.

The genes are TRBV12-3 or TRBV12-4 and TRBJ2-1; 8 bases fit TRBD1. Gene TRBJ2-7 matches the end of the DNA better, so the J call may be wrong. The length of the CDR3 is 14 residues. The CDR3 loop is CASSLLTGGYEQYF. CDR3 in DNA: TGTGCCAGCAGCCTCTTAACAGGGGGCTACGAGCAGTACTTC.

CDR3 coding DNA: TGCAGTGCTAGTCTGGGACAGACTAATTCACCCCTCCACTTT. Its translation is CSASLGQTNSPLHF. V gene TRBV20-1 combines with J gene TRBJ1-6, with 7 bases fitting TRBD1. V shed 3 bases, J shed 6 bases, and the junction held 5 bases outside the gene matches. The CDR3 is 14 residues long. Germline CDR1 and CDR2: DFQATT and SNEGSKA (reference sequence).

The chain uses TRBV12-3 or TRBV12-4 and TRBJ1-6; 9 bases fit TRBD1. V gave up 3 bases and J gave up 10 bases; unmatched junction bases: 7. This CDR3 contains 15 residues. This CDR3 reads CASSLGTGSGSPLHF. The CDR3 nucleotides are TGTGCCAGCAGTTTGGGGACAGGGTCAGGGTCACCCCTCCACTTT.

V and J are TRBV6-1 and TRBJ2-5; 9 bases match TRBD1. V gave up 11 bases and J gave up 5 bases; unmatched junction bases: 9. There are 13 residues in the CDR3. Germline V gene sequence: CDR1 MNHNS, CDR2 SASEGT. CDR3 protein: CAGRGTGMETQYF. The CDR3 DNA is TGTGCCGGTAGGGGGACAGGGATGGAGACCCAGTACTTC.

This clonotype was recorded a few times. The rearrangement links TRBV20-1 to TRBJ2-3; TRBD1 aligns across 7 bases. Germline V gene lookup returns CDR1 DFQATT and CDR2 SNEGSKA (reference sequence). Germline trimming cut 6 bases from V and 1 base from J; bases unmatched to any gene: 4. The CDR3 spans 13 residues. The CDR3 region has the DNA TGCAGTGCAGACACAGGGGGCACAGATACGCAGTATTTT. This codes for CSADTGGTDTQYF.

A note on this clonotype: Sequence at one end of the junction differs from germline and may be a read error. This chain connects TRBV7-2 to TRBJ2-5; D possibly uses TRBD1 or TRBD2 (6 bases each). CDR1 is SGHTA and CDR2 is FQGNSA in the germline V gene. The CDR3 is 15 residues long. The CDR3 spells CASSLTGALEETQYF. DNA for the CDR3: TGTGCTAGCAGCTTAACGGGGGCATTAGAAGAGACCCAGTACTTC.

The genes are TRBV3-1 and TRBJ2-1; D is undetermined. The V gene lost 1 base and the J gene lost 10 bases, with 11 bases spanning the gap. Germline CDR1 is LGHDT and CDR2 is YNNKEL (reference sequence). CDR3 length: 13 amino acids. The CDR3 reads CASSQVRHGEQFF. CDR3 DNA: TGTGCCAGCAGCCAAGTTAGGCATGGGGAGCAGTTCTTC.

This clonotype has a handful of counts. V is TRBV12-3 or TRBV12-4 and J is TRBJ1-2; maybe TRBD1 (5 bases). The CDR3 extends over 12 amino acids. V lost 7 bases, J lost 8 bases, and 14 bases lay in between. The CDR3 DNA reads TGTGCCAGCACCCACGGGGCGATCGGCTACACCTTC. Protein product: CASTHGAIGYTF.

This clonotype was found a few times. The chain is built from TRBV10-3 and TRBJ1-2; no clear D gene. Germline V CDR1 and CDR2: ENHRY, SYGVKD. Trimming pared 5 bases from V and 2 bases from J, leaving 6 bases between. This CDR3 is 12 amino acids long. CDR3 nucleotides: TGTGCCATCAGTAAAGTAAACTATGGCTACACCTTC. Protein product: CAISKVNYGYTF.

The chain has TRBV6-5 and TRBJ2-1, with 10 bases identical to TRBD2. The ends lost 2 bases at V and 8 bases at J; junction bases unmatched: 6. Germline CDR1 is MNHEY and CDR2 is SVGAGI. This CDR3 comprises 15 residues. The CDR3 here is CASSYGASGGYEQFF. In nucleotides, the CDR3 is TGTGCCAGCAGTTACGGGGCTAGCGGGGGCTATGAGCAGTTCTTC.